These 32 T cell receptor beta chains were all obtained from the same sample, sequenced in a study of quantifying T cell responses using KT2 cells. Across the study: Reverse transcription used primers in the TCR alpha and beta constant regions.

Each cDNA got a UMI-containing oligo ligated at its 3' end. An equimolar mix of RC1.1 and RC1.2 primed the beta chain across TRBC1 and TRBC2. TCRdb analysed the UMI-ligation and nested PCR reads with MiXCR anew, one entry per CDR3 protein. Among roughly 51,000 distinct CDR3 sequences, around 12% were seen once, and the ten largest hold about 9.4%. The sample comprised PBMCs spiked with cells of the T cell clone KT2. These receptors were taken from a human donor.

This clonotype occurred many times. This chain uses TRBV5-4 with TRBJ2-1; 9 bases map to TRBD2. Trimming removed 2 bases from V and 1 base from J; junction bases left unmatched: 7. There are 17 residues in the CDR3. Germline CDR1 reads SGHNT; CDR2 reads YYREEE (reference sequence). CDR3 bases: TGTGCCAGCAGCTTAAGACTAGCGGCTTCTTCCTACAATGAGCAGTTCTTC. This codes for CASSLRLAASSYNEQFF.

This clonotype was counted only a few times. The chain is built from TRBV4-2 and TRBJ2-7; no definite D call. Trimming pared 4 bases from V and 3 bases from J, leaving 4 bases between. Germline CDR1 LGHNA, CDR2 YNFKEQ. The CDR3 has 11 residues. The CDR3: CASSLNYEQYF. As DNA, the CDR3 is TGTGCCAGCAGCCTGAACTACGAGCAGTACTTC.

In this sample, this clonotype turned up a few times. V usage is TRBV13 and J usage is TRBJ1-1; 7 bases agree with TRBD1. J gave up 4 bases and V 5 bases, and 10 bases lay outside the gene matches. Germline values: CDR1 PRHDT, CDR2 FYEKMQ (reference sequence). The CDR3 is 15 amino acids. This chain's CDR3 is CASSPGGRGVTEAFF. CDR3 DNA sequence: TGTGCCAGCAGCCCGGGGGGCAGGGGGGTCACTGAAGCTTTCTTT.

This clonotype was counted only a few times. The genes are TRBV6-1 and TRBJ2-5; D unresolved. There are 13 residues in the CDR3. V was clipped by 1 base and J by 5 bases, with 8 bases between them. CDR1 MNHNS and CDR2 SASEGT come from the germline V gene. The CDR3 loop reads CASSEEMGETQYF. CDR3 nucleotide sequence: TGTGCCAGCAGTGAAGAAATGGGGGAGACCCAGTACTTC.

CDR3 sequence (DNA): TGTGCCAGCAGCCAAGATTTGCGGGCTAACAATGAGCAGTTCTTC. Its protein is CASSQDLRANNEQFF. J is TRBJ2-1 and V is TRBV3-1; tentatively, D is TRBD2 (5 bases). CDR1 is LGHDT and CDR2 is YNNKEL in the germline V gene (reference sequence). The CDR3 has 15 residues. Trimming left V 0 bases short and J 5 bases short, with 11 bases between.

The V gene is TRBV19, the J gene TRBJ2-2, with D uncertain. This CDR3 is 16 amino acids long. Trimming took 6 bases from V and 5 from J, leaving 19 bases between them. The V gene's germline CDR1 is LNHDA and CDR2 SQIVND (reference sequence). The CDR3 sequence is CASSAAGPRFTGELFF. CDR3 coding DNA: TGTGCCAGTAGCGCGGCCGGGCCCCGATTTACCGGGGAGCTGTTTTTT. Looking up the rest from reference TRBV19 and TRBJ2-2 gives the full variable domain: DGGITQSPKYLFRKEGQNVTLSCEQNLNHDAMYWYRQDPGQGLRLIYYSQIVNDFQKGDIAEGYSVSREKKESFPLTVTSAQKNPTAFYLCASSAAGPRFTGELFFGEGSRLTVL.

This chain links TRBV1 with TRBJ1-5; the tabulated D call, TRBD1, remains unverified against the DNA. TRBV1 is shown as a pseudogene. The CDR3 extends over 20 amino acids. CDR3 loop: CTSSLPPGTGTEHSNQPQHF. CDR3 coding DNA: TGCACCAGCAGCCTGCCGCCCGGCACCGGGACAGAACATAGCAATCAGCCCCAGCATTTT.

The chain links TRBV12-3 or TRBV12-4 to TRBJ2-3; 8 nucleotides line up with TRBD2. The CDR3 covers 16 residues. V trimming: 7 bases; J trimming: 2 bases; junction bases outside the gene matches: 11. The chain's CDR3 is CASNSLLAENTDTQYF. The CDR3 nucleotides read TGTGCCAGCAACTCTTTACTAGCGGAGAACACAGATACGCAGTATTTT.

This clonotype has ten or more counts. The chain is built from TRBV20-1 and TRBJ2-7, with 7 bases fitting TRBD1. V lost 0 bases to trimming and J lost 3 bases; unmatched junction nucleotides: 5. CDR1 and CDR2 from the germline V gene are DFQATT and SNEGSKA (reference sequence). The CDR3 totals 14 residues. The CDR3 bases are TGCAGTGCTAGAGATGAGGGACAGAGCTACGAGCAGTACTTC. Translated, it gives CSARDEGQSYEQYF.

The rearrangement links TRBV15 to TRBJ1-1; D not certain. The CDR3 length is 13 residues. V lost 8 bases to trimming and J lost 6 bases, with 16 bases between them. CDR1 is LNHNV and CDR2 is YYDKDF in the germline V gene (reference sequence). The CDR3 DNA reads as TGTGCCACCGGCGTTAAGTCCCGCGCTGAAGCTTTCTTT. This encodes CATGVKSRAEAFF.

This clonotype occurred a few times. The chain has TRBV5-6 and TRBJ2-7, with a weak D call TRBD1 (6 bases). V gave up 5 bases and J gave up 2 bases, with 11 bases separating them. Germline V gene data show CDR1 as SGHDT and CDR2 as YYEEEE. The CDR3 extends over 13 amino acids. CDR3 DNA: TGTGCCAGCAGACCACAGGGTGCCTACGAGCAGTACTTC. This translates into CASRPQGAYEQYF.

This clonotype was found a few times. The chain couples TRBV2 to TRBJ2-1, with a weak D call TRBD1 (5 bases). Trimming left V 6 bases short and J 8 bases short, with 14 bases between. This CDR3 comprises 13 residues. From germline, CDR1 is SNHLY and CDR2 FYNNEI. CDR3 region: CASSNLGVDEQFF. In nucleotides, the CDR3 is TGTGCCAGCAGCAACCTAGGGGTGGATGAGCAGTTCTTC.

This sequence joins TRBV6-5 and TRBJ1-3; no definite D call. The CDR3 consists of 16 residues. V was cut by 0 bases and J by 0 bases, with 9 bases left in between. Per germline, CDR1 MNHEY and CDR2 SVGAGI. The CDR3 bases are TGTGCCAGCAGTTACTCGCTCTCCGTCTCTGGAAACACCATATATTTT. Its translation is CASSYSLSVSGNTIYF.

V and J are TRBV28 and TRBJ2-7; 7 bases line up with TRBD2. The V segment lost 10 bases and the J segment 5 bases; nucleotides outside the gene matches: 5. The germline gives CDR1 MDHEN, CDR2 SYDVKM. This CDR3 spans 11 amino acids. The chain's CDR3 is CATRGLNEQYF. CDR3 coding DNA: TGTGCCACCCGGGGACTAAACGAGCAGTACTTC.

The table lists this clonotype with many counts. The V gene is TRBV6-5, the J gene TRBJ2-1; tentative D call: TRBD2 (5 bases). In germline, CDR1 is MNHEY, CDR2 SVGAGI. V lost 10 bases, J lost 5 bases, and 21 bases lay in between. This CDR3 spans 15 amino acids. The CDR3 bases are TGTGCCACCCACGGGGTAGCTATTGAGGACAATGAGCAGTTCTTC. This sequence encodes CATHGVAIEDNEQFF.

The V gene is TRBV6-5, the J gene TRBJ1-5; D remains unclear. This CDR3 spans 14 amino acids. Trimming removed 6 bases at V and 3 bases at J, with 12 bases between. The germline gives CDR1 MNHEY, CDR2 SVGAGI. CDR3 coding DNA: TGTGCCAGCAGCCCTGACGCTAACAATCAGCCCCAGCATTTT. Its translation is CASSPDANNQPQHF.

The chain joins TRBV19 to TRBJ1-2; TRBD1 is a possible D gene (5 bases). CDR3 length equals 14 residues. Germline V gene data show CDR1 as LNHDA and CDR2 as SQIVND (reference sequence). V lost 4 bases and J 4 bases, leaving 13 bases between the germline ends. The CDR3 region is CASSNRTRLYGYTF. In DNA form, the CDR3 reads TGTGCCAGTAGTAACCGGACAAGGCTCTATGGCTACACCTTC.

V usage is TRBV7-9 and J usage is TRBJ2-1; a weak D match, TRBD2 (6 bases). The germline V gene encodes CDR1 SEHNR and CDR2 FQNEAQ (reference sequence). The CDR3 runs to 14 residues. The ends were cut back, 3 bases at V and 3 bases at J, with 9 bases in the middle. The CDR3 loop reads CASSFPTSYNEQFF. The CDR3 DNA sequence: TGTGCCAGCAGCTTCCCGACTAGCTACAATGAGCAGTTCTTC.

This chain joins TRBV27 and TRBJ2-7; possible D gene TRBD1, 7 bases. Germline values: CDR1 MNHEY, CDR2 SMNVEV (reference sequence). The V and J ends lost 5 bases and 7 bases respectively, with 18 bases between them. This CDR3 comprises 14 residues. In nucleotides, the CDR3 is TGTGCCAGCAGTCCGCAGGGGGGTGTTCTGGAGCAGTACTTC. Translating gives CASSPQGGVLEQYF.

CDR3 protein: CASANDRGSGWDIQYF. In DNA, the CDR3 is TGTGCCAGCGCAAATGACAGGGGGAGCGGATGGGACATTCAGTACTTC. This chain joins TRBV2 and TRBJ2-4; 9 positions match TRBD1. The germline V gene encodes CDR1 SNHLY and CDR2 FYNNEI. The CDR3 covers 16 residues. The trim removed 8 bases at V and 8 bases at J, leaving 16 bases unmatched.

V usage is TRBV28 and J usage is TRBJ1-5; D is perhaps TRBD1 (5 bases). The germline V gene encodes CDR1 MDHEN and CDR2 SYDVKM. The CDR3 length is 13 residues. V dropped 5 bases and J dropped 2 bases, with 7 bases sitting between them. The CDR3 region has the DNA TGTGCCAGCAGTCCCAGGGGCAATCAGCCCCAGCATTTT. Protein: CASSPRGNQPQHF.

The chain couples TRBV30 to TRBJ1-2; D is undetermined. Germline assignment: CDR1 GTSNPN and CDR2 SVGIG (reference sequence). This CDR3 has 13 residues. V was pared by 4 bases and J by 0 bases, with 9 bases between. CDR3 region: CAWKVDSNYGYTF. The DNA of the CDR3 is TGTGCCTGGAAAGTGGATTCTAACTATGGCTACACCTTC.

There are many counts of this clonotype. The chain carries TRBV7-6 and TRBJ2-1, with a possible D match to TRBD1 (5 bases). V was shortened by 1 base and J by 10 bases, with 17 bases between the two germline ends. There are 15 residues in the CDR3. Germline V gene lookup returns CDR1 SGHVS and CDR2 FNYEAQ. CDR3 region: CASSLDSQGLREQFF. The CDR3 nucleotides read TGTGCCAGCAGCTTAGACTCCCAGGGCCTCCGGGAGCAGTTCTTC. Using reference TRBV7-6 and TRBJ2-1 for the parts outside the CDR3, the full variable domain is GAGVSQSPRYKVTKRGQDVALRCDPISGHVSLYWYRQALGQGPEFLTYFNYEAQQDKSGLPNDRFSAERPEGSISTLTIQRTEQRDSAMYRCASSLDSQGLREQFFGPGTRLTVL.

J is TRBJ2-3 and V is TRBV7-3; no clear D. V lost 1 base and J lost 2, with 7 bases in between. CDR3 length equals 14 residues. Germline V gene sequence: CDR1 SGHTA, CDR2 FQGTGA. For the CDR3, the DNA is TGTGCCAGCAGCTTAAACTACCACACAGATACGCAGTATTTT. Its protein product is CASSLNYHTDTQYF.

The rearrangement links TRBV7-2 to TRBJ2-3; TRBD2 might be the D (6 bases). CDR1 SGHTA and CDR2 FQGNSA come from the germline V gene. V lost 5 bases and J 1 base, leaving 7 bases between the germline ends. There are 13 residues in the CDR3. This CDR3 reads CASSPGGTDTQYF. The DNA of the CDR3 is TGTGCCAGCAGCCCGGGGGGCACAGATACGCAGTATTTT.

In this sample, this clonotype turned up a few times. The V gene is TRBV30, the J gene TRBJ2-2; perhaps D is TRBD1 or TRBD2 (5 bases each). Germline V gene sequence: CDR1 GTSNPN, CDR2 SVGIG (reference sequence). V dropped 0 bases and J dropped 0 bases, with 17 bases sitting between them. The CDR3 runs 18 residues. In DNA form, the CDR3 reads TGTGCCTGGAGTGTACGGTTGTGGGACCGCGCGAACACCGGGGAGCTGTTTTTT. Amino acid sequence: CAWSVRLWDRANTGELFF. Together with reference TRBV30 and TRBJ2-2, the CDR3 gives the full variable domain: SQTIHQWPATLVQPVGSPLSLECTVEGTSNPNLYWYRQAAGRGLQLLFYSVGIGQISSEVPQNLSASRPQDRQFILSSKKLLLSDSGFYLCAWSVRLWDRANTGELFFGEGSRLTVL.

This clonotype was seen once. The rearrangement links TRBV18 to TRBJ2-1, with 7 positions matching TRBD2. This CDR3 has 16 amino acids. Unmatched junction bases numbered 11, after V lost 1 base and J lost 8 bases. The germline V gene encodes CDR1 KGHSH and CDR2 LQKENI. As DNA, the CDR3 is TGTGCCAGCTCACCACGAGAGGGAGGGAGGTCGGATGAGCAGTTCTTC. Its protein product is CASSPREGGRSDEQFF. The complete variable domain, with remaining parts taken from reference TRBV18 and TRBJ2-1, reads NAGVMQNPRHLVRRRGQEARLRCSPMKGHSHVYWYRQLPEEGLKFMVYLQKENIIDESGMPKERFSAEFPKEGPSILRIQQVVRGDSAAYFCASSPREGGRSDEQFFGPGTRLTVL.

The rearrangement links TRBV7-9 to TRBJ1-5, with a tentative D call TRBD1 (5 bases). The CDR3 is 17 residues long. Per germline, CDR1 SEHNR and CDR2 FQNEAQ (reference sequence). Trimming took off 3 bases at V and 4 bases at J, with 19 bases between the two ends. CDR3 bases: TGTGCCAGCAGCTTTGGCCGGGGACCGAGGCGGAATCAGCCCCAGCATTTT. The encoded protein is CASSFGRGPRRNQPQHF.

J is TRBJ1-1 and V is TRBV5-1; D perhaps matches TRBD1 (5 bases). Germline CDR1 and CDR2: SGHRS and YFSETQ. This CDR3 has 14 amino acids. Deletions cut 1 base from V and 0 bases from J, with 7 bases between. The CDR3 here is CASSLQGMNTEAFF. The CDR3 DNA sequence: TGCGCCAGCAGCTTGCAGGGAATGAACACTGAAGCTTTCTTT.

Ten or more counts support this clonotype. The gene calls are TRBV19 and TRBJ2-1, with TRBD2 matching 14 bases. Trimming cost V 5 bases and J 4 bases; bases outside gene matches: 7. Germline CDR1 is LNHDA and CDR2 is SQIVND (reference sequence). There are 17 residues in the CDR3. CDR3 sequence reads: CASSLRTSGGLYNEQFF. The CDR3 DNA is TGTGCCAGTAGTCTTCGGACTAGCGGGGGGTTATACAATGAGCAGTTCTTC. Full variable domain (missing parts from reference TRBV19 and TRBJ2-1): DGGITQSPKYLFRKEGQNVTLSCEQNLNHDAMYWYRQDPGQGLRLIYYSQIVNDFQKGDIAEGYSVSREKKESFPLTVTSAQKNPTAFYLCASSLRTSGGLYNEQFFGPGTRLTVL.

This clonotype was picked up a small number of times. The V and J genes are TRBV6-5 and TRBJ2-1; 7 bases are a match to TRBD1. This CDR3 has 14 amino acids. The V and J ends lost 9 bases and 2 bases, in that order; junction bases with no gene match: 7. Germline loops: CDR1 MNHEY, CDR2 SVGAGI. Here the CDR3 reads CASRWDSTYNEQFF. The CDR3 DNA sequence: TGTGCCAGTCGTTGGGACAGTACCTACAATGAGCAGTTCTTC.

This chain joins TRBV20-1 and TRBJ1-4; D may be TRBD1 (5 bases). The CDR3 is 13 residues long. Germline V gene sequence: CDR1 DFQATT, CDR2 SNEGSKA (reference sequence). Trimming shortened V by 5 bases and J by 4 bases, and 11 bases separated the two germline ends. DNA of the CDR3: TGCAGTGCTGGGACGGCCGATAATGAAAAACTGTTTTTT. This gives the protein CSAGTADNEKLFF.